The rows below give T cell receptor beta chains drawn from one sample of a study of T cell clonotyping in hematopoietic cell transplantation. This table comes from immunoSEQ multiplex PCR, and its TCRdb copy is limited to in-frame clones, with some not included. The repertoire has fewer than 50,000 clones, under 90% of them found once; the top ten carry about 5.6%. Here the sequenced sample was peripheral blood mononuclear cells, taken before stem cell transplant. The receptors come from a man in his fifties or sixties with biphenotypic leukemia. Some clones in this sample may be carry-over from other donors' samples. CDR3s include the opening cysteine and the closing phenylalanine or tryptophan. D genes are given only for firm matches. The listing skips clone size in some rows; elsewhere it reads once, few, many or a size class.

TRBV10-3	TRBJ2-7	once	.	CAISGTVGIEQYF	TGTGCCATCAGTGGTACTGTCGGGATCGAGCAGTACTTC
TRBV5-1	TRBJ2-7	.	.	CASSLDRPAHYEQYF	TGCGCCAGCAGCTTGGATCGTCCGGCACACTACGAGCAGTACTTC
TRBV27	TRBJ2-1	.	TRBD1	CASRGPGQGANEQFF	TGTGCCAGCAGGGGGCCGGGACAGGGGGCTAATGAGCAGTTCTTC
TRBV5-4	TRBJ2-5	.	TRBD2	CASSPRTSGRGETQYF	TGTGCCAGCAGCCCCAGGACTAGCGGGAGGGGGGAGACCCAGTACTTC
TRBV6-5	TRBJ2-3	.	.	CASSWTRADTQYF	TGTGCCAGCAGCTGGACACGGGCAGATACGCAGTATTTT
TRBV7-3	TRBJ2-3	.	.	CARTARSTDTQYF	TGTGCCAGGACTGCTAGGAGCACAGATACGCAGTATTTT
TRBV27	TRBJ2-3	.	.	CATQVLSTDTQYF	TGTGCCACCCAGGTGTTGAGCACAGATACGCAGTATTTT
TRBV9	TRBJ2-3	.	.	CASSLSLTDTQYF	TGTGCCAGCAGCCTTTCACTTACAGATACGCAGTATTTT
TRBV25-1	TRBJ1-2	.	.	CASSDGGTYGYTF	TGTGCCAGCAGTGATGGGGGAACCTATGGCTACACCTTC
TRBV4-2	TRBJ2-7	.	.	CASSQEGAENEQYF	TGTGCCAGCAGCCAAGAGGGGGCAGAAAACGAGCAGTACTTC
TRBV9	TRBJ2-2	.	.	CASSVRQTNTGELFF	TGTGCCAGCAGCGTTAGACAGACGAACACCGGGGAGCTGTTTTTT
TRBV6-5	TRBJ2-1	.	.	CASRPTGGEQFF	TGTGCCAGCAGACCGACTGGGGGTGAGCAGTTCTTC
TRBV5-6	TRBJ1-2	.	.	CASSLAGEFGYTF	TGTGCCAGCAGCTTGGCTGGGGAATTCGGCTACACCTTC
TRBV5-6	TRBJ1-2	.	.	CASSFWAALNYGYTF	TGTGCCAGCAGCTTTTGGGCGGCCCTCAACTATGGCTACACCTTC
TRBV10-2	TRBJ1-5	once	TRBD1	CASSEDPRGLDNQPQHF	TGCGCCAGCAGTGAGGACCCCAGGGGGCTGGACAATCAGCCCCAGCATTTT
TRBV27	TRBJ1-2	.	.	CASIPEEGNYGYTF	TGTGCCAGCATTCCCGAGGAGGGAAACTATGGCTACACCTTC
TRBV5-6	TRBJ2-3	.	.	CASSLAAGWDTDTQYF	TGTGCCAGCAGCTTGGCCGCAGGGTGGGACACAGATACGCAGTATTTT
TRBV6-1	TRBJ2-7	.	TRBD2	CAIERRTSGSYEQYF	TGTGCCATCGAACGGCGGACTAGCGGTTCCTACGAGCAGTACTTC
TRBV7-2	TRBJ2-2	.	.	CASSLPETGELFF	TGTGCCAGCAGCTTACCTGAAACCGGGGAGCTGTTTTTT
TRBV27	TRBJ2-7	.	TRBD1	CASRRDRGGSYEQYF	TGTGCCAGCAGACGGGACAGGGGCGGGTCCTACGAGCAGTACTTC
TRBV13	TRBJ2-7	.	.	CASSRIAGEQYF	TGTGCCAGCAGTCGGATCGCGGGGGAGCAGTACTTC
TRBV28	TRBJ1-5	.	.	CACQVSNQPQHF	TGTGCCTGCCAGGTTAGCAATCAGCCCCAGCATTTT
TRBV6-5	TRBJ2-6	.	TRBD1	CASSPTGSGANVLTF	TGTGCCAGCAGTCCGACAGGGTCGGGGGCCAACGTCCTGACTTTC
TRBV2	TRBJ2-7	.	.	CASGLRLTSYEQYF	TGTGCCAGCGGGTTGCGGCTCACTTCCTACGAGCAGTACTTC
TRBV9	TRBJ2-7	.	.	CASGSGGVEQYF	TGTGCCAGTGGCTCCGGAGGGGTTGAGCAGTACTTC
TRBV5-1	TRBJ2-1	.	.	CASSLAGRGRSKQFF	TGCGCCAGCAGCTTGGCGGGCAGGGGACGCTCGAAGCAGTTCTTC
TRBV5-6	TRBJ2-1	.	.	CASSLSALVAREQFF	TGTGCCAGCAGCTTGTCGGCGTTAGTAGCTCGTGAGCAGTTCTTC
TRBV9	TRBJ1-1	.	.	CASSVDLTNTEAFF	TGTGCCAGCAGCGTAGACCTGACGAACACTGAAGCTTTCTTT
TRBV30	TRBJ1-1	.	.	CAWSVGRGTTEAFF	TGTGCCTGGAGTGTAGGGCGGGGAACCACTGAAGCTTTCTTT
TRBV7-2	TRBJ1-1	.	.	CASSLLGGRVTEAFF	TGTGCCAGCAGCTTACTAGGGGGTAGGGTCACTGAAGCTTTCTTT
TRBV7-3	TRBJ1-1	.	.	CASSLTPGTEAFF	TGTGCCAGCAGCTTAACGCCGGGGACTGAAGCTTTCTTT
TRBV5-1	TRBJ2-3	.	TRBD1	CASSLERTGRDTQYF	TGCGCCAGCAGCTTGGAGAGGACAGGACGGGATACGCAGTATTTT
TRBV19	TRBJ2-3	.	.	CASQPYGGTDTQYF	TGTGCCAGCCAGCCATATGGGGGAACAGATACGCAGTATTTT
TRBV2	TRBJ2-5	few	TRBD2	CASNPLAGVSETQYF	TGTGCCAGCAACCCCCTAGCGGGAGTCTCAGAGACCCAGTACTTC
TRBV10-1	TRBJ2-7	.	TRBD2	CASSIRTSGNHEQYF	TGCGCCAGCAGTATAAGGACTAGCGGGAACCACGAGCAGTACTTC
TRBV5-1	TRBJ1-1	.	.	CASSFDRHTEAFF	TGCGCCAGCAGTTTTGACAGGCACACTGAAGCTTTCTTT
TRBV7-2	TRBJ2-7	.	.	CASSLGPRSYEQYF	TGTGCCAGCAGCTTAGGTCCGAGATCCTACGAGCAGTACTTC
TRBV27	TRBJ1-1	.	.	CASSYLYSETLNTEAFF	TGTGCCAGCAGTTATTTATATTCGGAGACTCTAAACACTGAAGCTTTCTTT
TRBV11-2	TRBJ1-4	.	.	CASSIFYGATNEKLFF	TGTGCCAGCAGCATATTCTACGGTGCAACTAATGAAAAACTGTTTTTT
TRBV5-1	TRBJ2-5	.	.	CASSPGPPQETQYF	TGCGCCAGCAGCCCGGGGCCCCCACAAGAGACCCAGTACTTC
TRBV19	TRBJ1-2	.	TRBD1	CASSADWTGDGYTF	TGTGCCAGTAGTGCGGATTGGACAGGGGATGGCTACACCTTC
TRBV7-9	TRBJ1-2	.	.	CASSLATQGNYGYTF	TGTGCCAGCAGCTTAGCAACCCAGGGGAACTATGGCTACACCTTC
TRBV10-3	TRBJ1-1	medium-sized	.	CAISEGYTEAFF	TGTGCCATCAGTGAGGGGTACACTGAAGCTTTCTTT
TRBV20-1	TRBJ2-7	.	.	CSASRAYEQYF	TGCAGTGCTAGTCGGGCCTACGAGCAGTACTTC
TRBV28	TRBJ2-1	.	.	CASSFVSSSYNEQFF	TGTGCCAGCAGTTTTGTCTCTAGCTCCTACAATGAGCAGTTCTTC
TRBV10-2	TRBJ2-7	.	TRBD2	CASRNPSGSYEQYF	TGCGCCAGCAGGAACCCTAGCGGGTCTTACGAGCAGTACTTC
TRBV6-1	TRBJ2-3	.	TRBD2	CASSLADTDTQYF	TGTGCCAGCAGCCTAGCGGACACAGATACGCAGTATTTT
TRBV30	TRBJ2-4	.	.	CAWSRLVGQVVPAKNIQYF	TGTGCCTGGAGCCGTCTTGTGGGGCAGGTTGTCCCAGCCAAAAACATTCAGTACTTC
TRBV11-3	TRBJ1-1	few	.	CASSLGGTPSRAFF	TGTGCCAGCAGCTTAGGAGGGACGCCGAGTAGGGCTTTCTTT
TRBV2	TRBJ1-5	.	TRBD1	CASRTSGQGNQPQHF	TGTGCCAGCCGGACCTCAGGACAGGGCAATCAGCCCCAGCATTTT
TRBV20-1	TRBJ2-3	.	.	CSAETTDTQYF	TGCAGTGCGGAGACTACAGATACGCAGTATTTT
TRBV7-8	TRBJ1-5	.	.	CASSLGVNQPQHF	TGTGCCAGCAGCTTAGGGGTAAATCAGCCCCAGCATTTT